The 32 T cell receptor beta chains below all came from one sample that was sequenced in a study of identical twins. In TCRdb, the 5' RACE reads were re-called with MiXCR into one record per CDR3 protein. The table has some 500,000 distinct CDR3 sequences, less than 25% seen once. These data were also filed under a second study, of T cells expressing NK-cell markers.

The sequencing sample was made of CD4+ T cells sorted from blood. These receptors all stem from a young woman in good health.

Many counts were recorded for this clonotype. CDR3 coding DNA: TGCAGCGAGAGACTAGCGGGGGGTTCAGATACGCAGTATTTT. Amino acids: CSERLAGGSDTQYF. The chain has TRBV29-1 and TRBJ2-3, with 13 bases aligning to TRBD2. The CDR3 has 14 amino acids. After removal of 7 bases from V and 4 bases from J, the junction contained 5 bases not matched to a gene. Germline V gene sequence: CDR1 SQVTM, CDR2 ANQGSEA.

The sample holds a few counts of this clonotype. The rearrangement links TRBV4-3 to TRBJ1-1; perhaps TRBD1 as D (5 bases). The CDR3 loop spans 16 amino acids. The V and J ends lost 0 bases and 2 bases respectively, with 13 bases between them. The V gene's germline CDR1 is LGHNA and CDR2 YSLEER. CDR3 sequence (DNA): TGCGCCAGCAGCCAAGATATGGGGGGAGTTAACACTGAAGCTTTCTTT. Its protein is CASSQDMGGVNTEAFF.

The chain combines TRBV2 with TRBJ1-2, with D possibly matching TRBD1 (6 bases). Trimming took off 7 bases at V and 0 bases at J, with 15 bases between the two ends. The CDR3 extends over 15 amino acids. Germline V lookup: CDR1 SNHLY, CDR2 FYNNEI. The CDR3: CASTSDRTTNYGYTF. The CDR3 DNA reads TGTGCCAGCACTTCGGACAGAACTACTAACTATGGCTACACCTTC.

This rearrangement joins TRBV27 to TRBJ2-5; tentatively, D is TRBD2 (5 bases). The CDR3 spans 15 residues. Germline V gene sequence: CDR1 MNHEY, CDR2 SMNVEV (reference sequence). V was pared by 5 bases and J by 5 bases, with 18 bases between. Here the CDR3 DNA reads TGTGCCAGCAGTAAGAGGGTGACTCCTCACGAGACCCAGTACTTC. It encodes CASSKRVTPHETQYF.

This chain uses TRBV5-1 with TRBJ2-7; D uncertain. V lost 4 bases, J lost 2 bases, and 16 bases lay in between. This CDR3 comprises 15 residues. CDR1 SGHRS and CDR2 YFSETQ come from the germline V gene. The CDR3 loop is CASSPIPGDTYEQYF. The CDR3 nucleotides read TGCGCCAGCAGCCCCATCCCCGGCGATACCTACGAGCAGTACTTC.

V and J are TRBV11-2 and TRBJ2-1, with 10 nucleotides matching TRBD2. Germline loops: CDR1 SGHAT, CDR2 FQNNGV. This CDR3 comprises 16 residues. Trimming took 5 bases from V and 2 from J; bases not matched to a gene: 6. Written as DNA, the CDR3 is TGTGCCAGCAGCAGACTAGCGGGCTACCCCTACAATGAGCAGTTCTTC. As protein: CASSRLAGYPYNEQFF.

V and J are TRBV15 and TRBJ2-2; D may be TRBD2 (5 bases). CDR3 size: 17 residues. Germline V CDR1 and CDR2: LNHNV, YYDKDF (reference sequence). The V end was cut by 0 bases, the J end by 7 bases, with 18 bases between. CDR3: CATSRDLKAALGGELFF. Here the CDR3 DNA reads TGTGCCACCAGCAGAGATTTGAAAGCGGCCCTCGGCGGGGAGCTGTTTTTT. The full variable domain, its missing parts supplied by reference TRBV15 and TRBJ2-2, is DAMVIQNPRYQVTQFGKPVTLSCSQTLNHNVMYWYQQKSSQAPKLLFHYYDKDFNNEADTPDNFQSRRPNTSFCFLDIRSPGLGDTAMYLCATSRDLKAALGGELFFGEGSRLTVL.

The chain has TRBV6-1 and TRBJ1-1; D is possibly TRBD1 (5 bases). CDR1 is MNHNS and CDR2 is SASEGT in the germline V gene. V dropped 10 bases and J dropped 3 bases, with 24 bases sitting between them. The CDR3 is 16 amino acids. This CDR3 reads CATERSRGGGYTEAFF. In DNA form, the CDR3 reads TGTGCCACGGAGAGATCAAGGGGTGGAGGGTACACTGAAGCTTTCTTT.

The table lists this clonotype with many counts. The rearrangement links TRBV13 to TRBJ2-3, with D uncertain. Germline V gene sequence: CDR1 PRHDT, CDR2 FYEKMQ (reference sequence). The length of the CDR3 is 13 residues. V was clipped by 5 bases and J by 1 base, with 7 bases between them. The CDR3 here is CASSPQGTDTQYF. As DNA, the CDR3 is TGTGCCAGCAGCCCCCAAGGCACAGATACGCAGTATTTT.

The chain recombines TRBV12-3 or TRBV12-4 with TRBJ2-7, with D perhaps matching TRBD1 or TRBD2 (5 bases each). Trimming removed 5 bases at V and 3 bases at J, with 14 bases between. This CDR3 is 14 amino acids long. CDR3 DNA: TGTGCCAGCAGTCCAGGCCGGGACGTCTACGAGCAGTACTTC. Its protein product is CASSPGRDVYEQYF.

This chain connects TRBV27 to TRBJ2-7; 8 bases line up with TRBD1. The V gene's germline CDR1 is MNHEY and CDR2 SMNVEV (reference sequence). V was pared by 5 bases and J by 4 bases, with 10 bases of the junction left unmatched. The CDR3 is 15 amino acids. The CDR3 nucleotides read TGTGCCAGCAGTATCAGGACAGGGAACCGTTACGAGCAGTACTTC. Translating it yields CASSIRTGNRYEQYF.

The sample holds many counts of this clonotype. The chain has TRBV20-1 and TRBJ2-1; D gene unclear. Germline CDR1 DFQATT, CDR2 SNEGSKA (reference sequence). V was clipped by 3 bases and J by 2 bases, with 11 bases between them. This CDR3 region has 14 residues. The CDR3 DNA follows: TGCAGTGCTAGCCCAGCAACCACCTACAATGAGCAGTTCTTC. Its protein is CSASPATTYNEQFF.

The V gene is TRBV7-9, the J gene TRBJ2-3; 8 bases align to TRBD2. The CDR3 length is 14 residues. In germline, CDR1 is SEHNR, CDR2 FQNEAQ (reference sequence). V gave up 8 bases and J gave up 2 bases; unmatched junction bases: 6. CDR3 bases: TGTGCCAGCGGAGAGCGGGGGCTCACAGATACGCAGTATTTT. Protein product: CASGERGLTDTQYF.

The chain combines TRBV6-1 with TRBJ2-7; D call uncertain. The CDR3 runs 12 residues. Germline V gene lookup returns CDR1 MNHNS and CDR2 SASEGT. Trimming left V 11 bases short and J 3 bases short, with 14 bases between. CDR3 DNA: TGTGCCTGTATGCGTCCAGGCTACGAGCAGTACTTC. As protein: CACMRPGYEQYF.

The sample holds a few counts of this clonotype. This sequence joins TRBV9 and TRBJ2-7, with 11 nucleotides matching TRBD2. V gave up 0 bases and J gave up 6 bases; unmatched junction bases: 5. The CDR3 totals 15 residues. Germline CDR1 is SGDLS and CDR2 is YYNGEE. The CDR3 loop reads CASSVAPSGGIEQYF. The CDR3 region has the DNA TGTGCCAGCAGCGTAGCTCCTAGCGGGGGGATCGAGCAGTACTTC.

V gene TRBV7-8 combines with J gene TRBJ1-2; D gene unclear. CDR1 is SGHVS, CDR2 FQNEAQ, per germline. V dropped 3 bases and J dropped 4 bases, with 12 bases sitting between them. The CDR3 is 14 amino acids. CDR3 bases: TGTGCCAGCAGCTTCCGGGCCCCAGGCTATGGCTACACCTTC. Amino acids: CASSFRAPGYGYTF.

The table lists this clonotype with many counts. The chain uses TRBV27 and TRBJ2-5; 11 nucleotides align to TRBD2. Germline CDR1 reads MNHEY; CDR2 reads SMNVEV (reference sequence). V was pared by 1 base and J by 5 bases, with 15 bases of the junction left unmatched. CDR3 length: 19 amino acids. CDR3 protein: CASSLYPALAGDQSETQYF. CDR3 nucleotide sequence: TGTGCCAGCAGTTTATATCCCGCACTAGCGGGAGATCAAAGTGAGACCCAGTACTTC.

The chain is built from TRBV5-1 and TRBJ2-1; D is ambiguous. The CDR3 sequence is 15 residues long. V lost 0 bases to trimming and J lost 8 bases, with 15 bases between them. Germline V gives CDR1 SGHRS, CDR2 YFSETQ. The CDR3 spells CASSLGLTLNDEQFF. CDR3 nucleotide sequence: TGCGCCAGCAGCTTGGGGCTAACACTTAACGATGAGCAGTTCTTC.

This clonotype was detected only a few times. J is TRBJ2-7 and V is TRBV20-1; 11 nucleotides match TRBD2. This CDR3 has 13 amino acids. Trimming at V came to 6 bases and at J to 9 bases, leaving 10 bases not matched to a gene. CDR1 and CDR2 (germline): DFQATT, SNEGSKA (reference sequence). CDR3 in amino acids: CSARGLAAAVQYF. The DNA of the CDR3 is TGCAGTGCCAGGGGACTAGCGGCGGCCGTGCAGTACTTC.

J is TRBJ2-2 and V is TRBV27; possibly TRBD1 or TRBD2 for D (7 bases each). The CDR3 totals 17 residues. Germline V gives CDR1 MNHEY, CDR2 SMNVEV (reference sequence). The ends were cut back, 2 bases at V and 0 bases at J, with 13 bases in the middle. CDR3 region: CASSLGRGQSNTGELFF. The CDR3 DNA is TGTGCCAGCAGTTTAGGGAGGGGGCAATCGAACACCGGGGAGCTGTTTTTT.

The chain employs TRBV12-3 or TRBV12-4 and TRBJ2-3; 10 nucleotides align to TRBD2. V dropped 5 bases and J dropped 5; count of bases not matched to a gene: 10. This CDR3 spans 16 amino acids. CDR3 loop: CASSSRRLAGGDTQYF. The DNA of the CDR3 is TGTGCCAGCAGTAGCCGGAGATTAGCGGGAGGAGATACGCAGTATTTT.

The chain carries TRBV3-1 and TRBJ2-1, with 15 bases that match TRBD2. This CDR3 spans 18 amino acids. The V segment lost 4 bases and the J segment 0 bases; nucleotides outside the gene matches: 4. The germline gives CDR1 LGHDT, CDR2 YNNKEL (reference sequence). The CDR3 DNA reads TGTGCCAGCAGCCGTGGACTAGCGGGGGGGGCCTCCTACAATGAGCAGTTCTTC. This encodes CASSRGLAGGASYNEQFF.

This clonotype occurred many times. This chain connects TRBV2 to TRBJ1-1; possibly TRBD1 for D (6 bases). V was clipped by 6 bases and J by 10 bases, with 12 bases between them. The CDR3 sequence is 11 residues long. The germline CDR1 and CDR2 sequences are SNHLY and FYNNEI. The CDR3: CASRGDTIAFF. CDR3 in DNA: TGTGCCAGCAGAGGGGACACTATAGCTTTCTTT.

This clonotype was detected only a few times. The CDR3 DNA sequence: TGTGCCAGCTCACCGGGACAGGGGGCGCTTGGCTACACCTTC. Its protein is CASSPGQGALGYTF. J is TRBJ1-2 and V is TRBV18, with TRBD1 matching over 12 bases. Germline values: CDR1 KGHSH, CDR2 LQKENI. J lost 7 bases, V lost 3 bases, and 3 bases had no gene match. CDR3 length equals 14 residues.

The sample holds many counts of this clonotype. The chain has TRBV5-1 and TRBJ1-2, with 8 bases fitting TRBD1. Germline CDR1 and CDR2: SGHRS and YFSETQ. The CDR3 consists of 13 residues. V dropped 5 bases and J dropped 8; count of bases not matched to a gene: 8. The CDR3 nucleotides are TGCGCCAGCAGTTCTCAGGGGGCGCTGGGCTACACCTTC. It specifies CASSSQGALGYTF.

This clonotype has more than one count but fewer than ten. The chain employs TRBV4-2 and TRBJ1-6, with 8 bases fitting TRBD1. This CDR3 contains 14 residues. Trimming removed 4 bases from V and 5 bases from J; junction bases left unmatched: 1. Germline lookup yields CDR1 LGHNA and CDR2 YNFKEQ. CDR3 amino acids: CASSLTGDNSPLHF. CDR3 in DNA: TGTGCCAGCAGCCTGACAGGGGATAATTCACCCCTCCACTTT.

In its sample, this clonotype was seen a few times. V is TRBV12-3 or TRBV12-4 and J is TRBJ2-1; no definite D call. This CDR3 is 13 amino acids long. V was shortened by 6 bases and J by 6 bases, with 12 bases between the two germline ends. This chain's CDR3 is CASRPLRGNEQFF. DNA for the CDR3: TGTGCCAGCAGACCATTAAGAGGCAATGAGCAGTTCTTC.

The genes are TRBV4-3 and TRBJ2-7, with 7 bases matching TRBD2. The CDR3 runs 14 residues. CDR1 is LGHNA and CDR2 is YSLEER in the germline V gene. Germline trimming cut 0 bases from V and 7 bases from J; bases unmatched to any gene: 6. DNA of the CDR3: TGCGCCAGCAGCCAAGAGAAGGGAGGGGCAGAGCAGTACTTC. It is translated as CASSQEKGGAEQYF.

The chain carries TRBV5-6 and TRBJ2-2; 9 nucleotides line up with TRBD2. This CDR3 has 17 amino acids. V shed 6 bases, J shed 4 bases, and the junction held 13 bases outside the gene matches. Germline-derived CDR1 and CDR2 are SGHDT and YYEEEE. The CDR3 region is CASTDGLATAITGELFF. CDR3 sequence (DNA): TGTGCCAGCACCGACGGACTAGCGACCGCTATCACCGGGGAGCTGTTTTTT.

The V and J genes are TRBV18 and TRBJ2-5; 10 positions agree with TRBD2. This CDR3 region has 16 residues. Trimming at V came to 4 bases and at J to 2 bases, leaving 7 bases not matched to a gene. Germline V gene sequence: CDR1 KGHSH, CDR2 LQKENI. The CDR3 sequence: CASSLPQRGGQETQYF. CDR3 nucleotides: TGTGCCAGCTCACTCCCCCAGCGGGGGGGACAAGAGACCCAGTACTTC.

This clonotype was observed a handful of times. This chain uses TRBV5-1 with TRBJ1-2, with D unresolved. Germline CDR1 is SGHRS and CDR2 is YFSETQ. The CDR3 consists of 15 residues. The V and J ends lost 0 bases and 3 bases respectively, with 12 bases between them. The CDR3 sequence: CASSLGTNSDYGYTF. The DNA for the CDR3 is TGCGCCAGCAGCTTGGGGACCAATTCTGACTATGGCTACACCTTC.

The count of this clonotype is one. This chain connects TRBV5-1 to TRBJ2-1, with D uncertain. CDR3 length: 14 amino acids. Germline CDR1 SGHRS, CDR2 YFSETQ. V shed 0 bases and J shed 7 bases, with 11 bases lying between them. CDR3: CASSLGQPGNEQFF. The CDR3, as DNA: TGCGCCAGCAGCTTGGGACAACCTGGGAATGAGCAGTTCTTC.